This TCR beta chain was sequenced during a study of blood T cells in healthy people across ages. The germline CDR1 and CDR2 sequences are SGDLS and YYNGEE. This CDR3 contains 17 residues. Trimming removed 3 bases from V and 7 bases from J, with 23 bases in between. Study observations and caveats: Fewer expanded clones and more diversity marked long-lived versus aged donors.

The sample, approximately 11 milliliters of peripheral blood, was drawn from each donor. About this clonotype: No antigen is known for it.

The authors ran a second PCR of about 6 to 11 cycles using a sample-barcoded 5' primer and a J-beta primer mix. Every single cDNA molecule received a tag from a template-switch adaptor with 12 random nucleotides. Sequencing recovered at least 2.5 million CDR3-containing paired-end reads from each sample. TCRdb re-analysed the 5' RACE reads in MiXCR, keeping a single row per CDR3 protein. The table shows approximately 2,000,000 distinct CDR3 sequences, with about 39% occurring only once. This sequence joins TRBV9 and TRBJ2-1; TRBD1 or TRBD2 may be the D gene (5 bases each). The sample was blood. The sequence derives from a human donor in good health. In nucleotides, the CDR3 is TGTGCCAGCAGCGCTCTTGGGGGTGCACGCTTTGGTAATGAGCAGTTCTTC. Translation: CASSALGGARFGNEQFF. The full variable domain, its missing parts supplied by reference TRBV9 and TRBJ2-1, is DSGVTQTPKHLITATGQRVTLRCSPRSGDLSVYWYQQSLDQGLQFLIQYYNGEERAKGNILERFSAQQFPDLHSELNLSSLELGDSALYFCASSALGGARFGNEQFFGPGTRLTVL.